This entry lists 15 T cell receptor beta chains sequenced from one sample in a study of OX40 agonist ivuxolimab in advanced cancers. The assay was immunoSEQ multiplex PCR, and TCRdb's table has in-frame clones only and misses some. The sample contains 62,000 or so clones, 91% of which appear only once. This specimen consisted of CD4+ or CD8+ T cells sorted from blood, obtained in a trial of the OX40 agonist ivuxolimab. These receptors all come from an adult with an advanced solid tumor such as melanoma, head and neck, liver or kidney cancer.

In its sample, this clone was seen a few times. The genes are TRBV28 and TRBJ1-5; no clear D. CDR3 length equals 13 residues. CDR1 and CDR2 from the germline V gene are MDHEN and SYDVKM. Trimming took off 3 bases at V and 3 bases at J, with 6 bases between the two ends. CDR3 amino acids: CASSLGINQPQHF. CDR3 DNA sequence: TGTGCCAGCAGTTTGGGTATCAATCAGCCCCAGCATTTT. Together with reference TRBV28 and TRBJ1-5, the CDR3 gives the full variable domain: DVKVTQSSRYLVKRTGEKVFLECVQDMDHENMFWYRQDPGLGLRLIYFSYDVKMKEKGDIPEGYSVSREKKERFSLILESASTNQTSMYLCASSLGINQPQHFGDGTRLSIL.

CDR3 bases: TGTGCCACTGCGAGCTACAATGAGCAGTTCTTC. It translates to CATASYNEQFF. The chain employs TRBV6-6 and TRBJ2-1; D gene ambiguous. The V gene's germline CDR1 is MNHNY and CDR2 SVGAGI (reference sequence). The CDR3 totals 11 residues. V lost 10 bases and J 3 bases, leaving 7 bases between the germline ends.

DNA of the CDR3: TGTGCCAGCAGCTTAGTCCGGGACAGCCCCTACGAGCAGTACTTC. It is translated as CASSLVRDSPYEQYF. V gene TRBV7-8 combines with J gene TRBJ2-5; the match to TRBD1 covers 7 bases. The J call is doubtful: the DNA matches TRBJ2-7 better. The CDR3 sequence is 15 residues long. Germline V gene sequence: CDR1 SGHVS, CDR2 FQNEAQ.

The chain carries TRBV18 and TRBJ1-2; 7 bases agree with TRBD1. The V and J ends lost 6 bases and 2 bases, in that order; junction bases with no gene match: 3. Looked up from germline, CDR1 is KGHSH and CDR2 is LQKENI. This CDR3 has 13 amino acids. The CDR3 loop is CASSPTGNYGYTF. Here the CDR3 DNA reads TGTGCCAGCTCTCCGACAGGGAACTATGGCTACACCTTC.

This chain uses TRBV28 with TRBJ1-4, with D possibly matching TRBD1 (6 bases). This CDR3 contains 14 residues. Trimming cost V 2 bases and J 4 bases, with 8 bases left between them. Per germline, CDR1 MDHEN and CDR2 SYDVKM. The CDR3 region has the DNA TGTGCCAGCAGTTTAAGGGGGAGTAATGAAAAACTGTTTTTT. This translates into CASSLRGSNEKLFF.

This chain joins TRBV29-1 and TRBJ1-5, with D tentatively TRBD1 (5 bases). CDR1 and CDR2 (germline): SQVTM, ANQGSEA. V shed 7 bases and J shed 3 bases, with 10 bases lying between them. CDR3 length: 12 residues. The CDR3 DNA reads as TGCAGCGCGCAGGGAGCCAATCAGCCCCAGCATTTT. Translation: CSAQGANQPQHF.

The table lists this clone with a count of one. CDR3 protein: CASSMLSSGTETQYF. The CDR3 region has the DNA TGTGCCAGTAGCATGTTGAGTAGCGGGACGGAGACCCAGTACTTC. This rearrangement joins TRBV19 to TRBJ2-5; 8 nucleotides match TRBD2. With V trimmed by 6 bases and J by 5 bases, 11 bases remained unmatched. Per germline, CDR1 LNHDA and CDR2 SQIVND (reference sequence). The length of the CDR3 is 15 residues.

Worth noting for this clone: The sample carries other DNA sequences with the same CDR3. This chain uses TRBV4-2 with TRBJ2-5; TRBD1 agrees at 8 bases. Germline CDR1 is LGHNA and CDR2 is YNFKEQ. CDR3 size: 14 residues. J lost 5 bases, V lost 1 base, and 3 bases had no gene match. CDR3 loop: CASSQGQGKETQYF. CDR3 bases: TGTGCCAGCAGCCAAGGACAGGGGAAGGAGACCCAGTACTTC.

In this sample, this clone turned up once. The gene calls are TRBV5-1 and TRBJ1-2; 10 nucleotides line up with TRBD1. V was pared by 4 bases and J by 5 bases, with 8 bases of the junction left unmatched. Per the germline V gene, CDR1 is SGHRS and CDR2 is YFSETQ. CDR3 size: 15 residues. CDR3 in DNA: TGCGCCAGCAGCCTAACCGGGACAGGGGAATATGGCTACACCTTC. Residues: CASSLTGTGEYGYTF.

The chain carries TRBV28 and TRBJ2-2; D perhaps matches TRBD1 (5 bases). The V gene's germline CDR1 is MDHEN and CDR2 SYDVKM. The CDR3 sequence is 15 residues long. Trimming pared 7 bases from V and 3 bases from J, leaving 15 bases between. CDR3: CASTRPGLDTGELFF. The DNA for the CDR3 is TGTGCCAGCACCCGCCCAGGGTTGGACACCGGGGAGCTGTTTTTT. The complete variable domain, with remaining parts taken from reference TRBV28 and TRBJ2-2, reads DVKVTQSSRYLVKRTGEKVFLECVQDMDHENMFWYRQDPGLGLRLIYFSYDVKMKEKGDIPEGYSVSREKKERFSLILESASTNQTSMYLCASTRPGLDTGELFFGEGSRLTVL.

Here the CDR3 DNA reads TGTGCCAGCAGCCTAAACTATGCGGGACTAGCGAACTACAATGAGCAGTTCTTC. This sequence encodes CASSLNYAGLANYNEQFF. V is TRBV7-8 and J is TRBJ2-1; 10 bases agree with TRBD2. The CDR3 loop spans 18 amino acids. Per germline, CDR1 SGHVS and CDR2 FQNEAQ. Trimming took 5 bases from V and 3 from J; bases not matched to a gene: 13.

This clone was seen a few times. The rearrangement uses TRBV6-1 and TRBJ2-7; D ambiguous. CDR1 is MNHNS, CDR2 SASEGT, per germline. The CDR3 is 14 amino acids. Trimming cost V 7 bases and J 2 bases, with 15 bases left between them. The CDR3 protein is CASNTLGYTYEQYF. For the CDR3, the DNA is TGTGCCAGCAACACTCTCGGTTATACCTACGAGCAGTACTTC.

The rearrangement joins TRBV7-9 to TRBJ2-1; D is possibly TRBD1 or TRBD2 (5 bases each). Germline CDR1 reads SEHNR; CDR2 reads FQNEAQ (reference sequence). Trimming cost V 1 base and J 2 bases, with 12 bases left between them. CDR3 length: 16 residues. CDR3 coding DNA: TGTGCCAGCAGCTTAGGGGGGTCCCTAACCTACAATGAGCAGTTCTTC. This gives the protein CASSLGGSLTYNEQFF.

The V and J genes are TRBV12-5 and TRBJ2-5; TRBD2 agrees at 8 bases. Germline V lookup: CDR1 LGHNT, CDR2 FRNRAP. This CDR3 is 15 amino acids long. After removal of 6 bases from V and 1 base from J, the junction contained 7 bases not matched to a gene. CDR3 in amino acids: CASGPGLAVQETQYF. Written as DNA, the CDR3 is TGTGCTAGTGGCCCCGGACTAGCCGTCCAAGAGACCCAGTACTTC.

V gene TRBV5-6 combines with J gene TRBJ2-4; D may be TRBD2 (7 bases). The CDR3 length is 19 residues. The germline V and J ends were trimmed by 9 bases and 0 bases, with 28 bases remaining between them. Germline loops: CDR1 SGHDT, CDR2 YYEEEE. DNA of the CDR3: TGTGCCACCGAGGGACTGGCGGGGGCCCCCTCCTTAGCCAAAAACATTCAGTACTTC. It codes for CATEGLAGAPSLAKNIQYF.